The 28 T cell receptor beta chains given below trace back to one sample, sequenced in a study of cytomegalovirus exposure and HLA in healthy donors. With 60 Vbeta and 13 Jbeta primers, the PCR was carried out. This table comes from immunoSEQ multiplex PCR, and its TCRdb copy is limited to in-frame clones, with some not included. The table includes about 130,000 clones, approximately 79% detected once. The sample taken for sequencing was PBMCs. These receptors all come from a man aged 50 to 60 in good health and CMV-seropositive.

CDR3 region: CASSSGERERCEQFF. The CDR3 DNA is TGTGCCAGCAGTTCTGGTGAGCGGGAGCGGTGTGAGCAGTTCTTC. This chain joins TRBV27 and TRBJ2-1; 8 bases are a match to TRBD2. CDR3 length: 15 residues. With V trimmed by 4 bases and J by 9 bases, 11 bases remained unmatched. From germline, CDR1 is MNHEY and CDR2 SMNVEV (reference sequence).

This clone came up a few times. This chain connects TRBV6-1 to TRBJ2-1; D gene unclear. The CDR3 spans 13 residues. Trimming took off 6 bases at V and 6 bases at J, with 12 bases between the two ends. CDR1 and CDR2 from the germline V gene are MNHNS and SASEGT. DNA for the CDR3: TGTGCCAGCAGCGCAAACACAGTCAATGAGCAGTTCTTC. It translates to CASSANTVNEQFF.

The chain combines TRBV4-1 with TRBJ1-2; no clear D. Trimming stripped 3 bases from V and 5 bases from J, with 7 bases between. Germline lookup yields CDR1 MGHRA and CDR2 YSYEKL. There are 12 residues in the CDR3. The chain's CDR3 is CASSQSGYGYTF. The CDR3 DNA follows: TGCGCCAGCAGCCAGTCAGGATATGGCTACACCTTC.

The V gene is TRBV18, the J gene TRBJ1-2; 8 bases are a match to TRBD1. The CDR3 loop spans 15 amino acids. CDR1 and CDR2 (germline): KGHSH, LQKENI. V shed 3 bases and J 3 bases; nucleotides not matched to a gene: 6. CDR3 in DNA: TGTGCCAGCTCACCGACAGGGGCTAACGACTATGGCTACACCTTC. As protein: CASSPTGANDYGYTF.

This rearrangement joins TRBV14 to TRBJ1-2, with TRBD1 matching 7 bases. V shed 4 bases, J shed 4 bases, and the junction held 6 bases outside the gene matches. Germline V gene sequence: CDR1 SGHDN, CDR2 FVKESK. The CDR3 totals 14 residues. CDR3 sequence (DNA): TGTGCCAGCAGCCCAAGACAGGGTGGCTATGGCTACACCTTC. The encoded protein is CASSPRQGGYGYTF.

The chain has TRBV29-1 and TRBJ2-5, with D maybe TRBD1 (5 bases). With 4 bases removed from V and 5 bases from J, the gap between germline ends came to 14 bases. CDR3 length: 13 amino acids. Germline CDR1 and CDR2: SQVTM and ANQGSEA. The CDR3 nucleotides are TGCAGCGTTGCGGAGACAGATTTGGAGACCCAGTACTTC. This encodes CSVAETDLETQYF. Filled out from reference TRBV29-1 and TRBJ2-5, the complete variable domain reads SAVISQKPSRDICQRGTSLTIQCQVDSQVTMMFWYRQQPGQSLTLIATANQGSEATYESGFVIDKFPISRPNLTFSTLTVSNMSPEDSSIYLCSVAETDLETQYFGPGTRLLVL.

Remarks on this clone: This sample also contains other DNA sequences that code for the same CDR3. The gene calls are TRBV18 and TRBJ2-1; D uncertain. V was clipped by 2 bases and J by 7 bases, with 6 bases between them. The CDR3 totals 12 residues. Germline V CDR1 and CDR2: KGHSH, LQKENI. CDR3 residues: CASSPRSNEQFF. The CDR3 bases are TGTGCCAGCTCACCAAGGAGTAATGAGCAGTTCTTC.

This sequence joins TRBV11-3 and TRBJ2-3; the match to TRBD2 covers 8 bases. This CDR3 has 15 amino acids. Germline CDR1 is SGHNT and CDR2 is YENEEA. V dropped 3 bases and J dropped 5; count of bases not matched to a gene: 7. The CDR3: CASSFGSGTEDTQYF. The CDR3 DNA is TGTGCCAGCAGCTTTGGTAGCGGGACCGAAGATACGCAGTATTTT.

V is TRBV5-4 and J is TRBJ2-3; TRBD2 aligns across 7 bases. Germline lookup yields CDR1 SGHNT and CDR2 YYREEE (reference sequence). This CDR3 contains 16 residues. V trimming: 5 bases; J trimming: 1 base; junction bases outside the gene matches: 10. The CDR3 spells CASSSSSGIRTDTQYF. The DNA of the CDR3 is TGTGCCAGCAGTTCTTCTAGCGGAATCCGCACAGATACGCAGTATTTT.

The chain joins TRBV6-5 to TRBJ2-6; D not certain. Trimming stripped 7 bases from V and 0 bases from J, with 10 bases between. The CDR3 has 15 residues. Germline lookup yields CDR1 MNHEY and CDR2 SVGAGI. CDR3 bases: TGTGCCAGCACTGCTACAGTCTCTGGGGCCAACGTCCTGACTTTC. It codes for CASTATVSGANVLTF.

The V gene is TRBV6-5, the J gene TRBJ1-1; D gene ambiguous. CDR1 and CDR2 (germline): MNHEY, SVGAGI. V dropped 2 bases and J dropped 0 bases, with 4 bases sitting between them. This CDR3 spans 13 amino acids. The CDR3 here is CASSYLVNTEAFF. CDR3 DNA: TGTGCCAGCAGTTACCTAGTGAACACTGAAGCTTTCTTT.

This clone was seen only a few times. The CDR3 DNA sequence: TGTGCCAGCAGCCTGGCCCCCCTAGCGGGAGTAGGAAATGAGCAGTTCTTC. This sequence encodes CASSLAPLAGVGNEQFF. The genes are TRBV7-9 and TRBJ2-1, with 10 bases lining up with TRBD2. The junction had 14 bases not matched to a gene; V was cut back by 5 bases and J by 7 bases. The CDR3 covers 17 residues. CDR1 is SEHNR, CDR2 FQNEAQ, per germline (reference sequence).

This rearrangement joins TRBV10-3 to TRBJ1-1; tentatively, D is TRBD1 (6 bases). Looked up from germline, CDR1 is ENHRY and CDR2 is SYGVKD. V shed 0 bases and J shed 12 bases, with 17 bases lying between them. This CDR3 spans 14 amino acids. The CDR3 here is CAISESGNTGTSFF. In DNA form, the CDR3 reads TGTGCCATCAGTGAGTCGGGTAATACAGGGACATCTTTCTTT.

The chain is built from TRBV5-5 and TRBJ1-1; 9 bases line up with TRBD1. CDR1 and CDR2 (germline): SGHKS, YYEKEE (reference sequence). V was pared by 4 bases and J by 1 base, with 8 bases of the junction left unmatched. The CDR3 has 16 residues. CDR3 amino acids: CASSPNPGQGNTEAFF. The CDR3 DNA reads TGTGCCAGCAGCCCGAACCCGGGACAGGGGAACACTGAAGCTTTCTTT. Filled out from reference TRBV5-5 and TRBJ1-1, the complete variable domain reads DAGVTQSPTHLIKTRGQQVTLRCSPISGHKSVSWYQQVLGQGPQFIFQYYEKEERGRGNFPDRFSARQFPNYSSELNVNALLLGDSALYLCASSPNPGQGNTEAFFGQGTRLTVV.

This clone was observed once. The CDR3 sequence: CASSYSQLTGGNEQYF. The CDR3 DNA sequence: TGTGCCAGCAGTTACTCCCAACTGACAGGGGGTAACGAGCAGTACTTC. The chain couples TRBV6-6 to TRBJ2-7; 9 positions agree with TRBD1. This CDR3 comprises 16 residues. V was pared by 0 bases and J by 5 bases, with 8 bases of the junction left unmatched. Germline V gene lookup returns CDR1 MNHNY and CDR2 SVGAGI (reference sequence).

This rearrangement joins TRBV18 to TRBJ1-1, with TRBD1 identical over 7 bases. V lost 0 bases, J lost 4 bases, and 8 bases stayed unmatched. The CDR3 extends over 16 amino acids. The germline CDR1 and CDR2 sequences are KGHSH and LQKENI. The DNA of the CDR3 is TGTGCCAGCTCACCACCTGACAGGGCTTTGGGCACTGAAGCTTTCTTT. Protein sequence: CASSPPDRALGTEAFF. Complete variable domain (other parts from reference TRBV18 and TRBJ1-1): NAGVMQNPRHLVRRRGQEARLRCSPMKGHSHVYWYRQLPEEGLKFMVYLQKENIIDESGMPKERFSAEFPKEGPSILRIQQVVRGDSAAYFCASSPPDRALGTEAFFGQGTRLTVV.

V gene TRBV19 combines with J gene TRBJ1-2, with D perhaps matching TRBD1 (6 bases). The CDR3 consists of 16 residues. V was shortened by 4 bases and J by 1 base, with 16 bases between the two germline ends. Germline assignment: CDR1 LNHDA and CDR2 SQIVND (reference sequence). The DNA of the CDR3 is TGTGCCAGTAGTAGCCTACCGGGACAACTTAACTATGGCTACACCTTC. This codes for CASSSLPGQLNYGYTF.

The chain is built from TRBV7-9 and TRBJ2-3; D might be TRBD2 (5 bases). V dropped 2 bases and J dropped 8 bases, with 14 bases sitting between them. The CDR3 runs 14 residues. Germline V gene lookup returns CDR1 SEHNR and CDR2 FQNEAQ (reference sequence). As DNA, the CDR3 is TGTGCCAGCAGCTTACAAGCGGCTGCGTTTACGCAGTATTTT. Amino acid sequence: CASSLQAAAFTQYF.

By share, this clone counts as medium-sized. At the DNA level, this CDR3 is encoded by other sequences in the same sample as well. The rearrangement joins TRBV5-4 to TRBJ2-7, with D uncertain. The CDR3 is 12 residues long. Between the trimmed V and J ends, which lost 5 bases and 0 bases, there was a span of 6 bases. CDR1 SGHNT and CDR2 YYREEE come from the germline V gene (reference sequence). The CDR3 DNA reads TGTGCCAGCAGTTTTAGCTCCTACGAGCAGTACTTC. It is translated as CASSFSSYEQYF.

The V and J genes are TRBV11-3 and TRBJ2-1; TRBD2 matches at 10 bases. Looked up from germline, CDR1 is SGHNT and CDR2 is YENEEA. This CDR3 is 15 amino acids long. The V and J ends lost 5 bases and 4 bases, in that order; junction bases with no gene match: 5. The chain's CDR3 is CASSRGTSDYNEQFF. In nucleotides, the CDR3 is TGTGCCAGCAGCCGAGGGACTAGCGATTACAATGAGCAGTTCTTC.

The chain links TRBV5-6 to TRBJ2-7, with 9 nucleotides matching TRBD1. CDR1 SGHDT and CDR2 YYEEEE come from the germline V gene. J was trimmed by 9 bases and V by 3 bases; bases with no gene match: 7. The CDR3 has 13 amino acids. CDR3 nucleotides: TGTGCCAGCAGCTCAGCCGGGACAGGGAGGCAGTACTTC. Translation gives CASSSAGTGRQYF.

This clone was seen a few times. The V gene is TRBV10-2, the J gene TRBJ2-3; 11 positions match TRBD2. This CDR3 is 15 amino acids long. V shed 4 bases, J shed 8 bases, and the junction held 8 bases outside the gene matches. CDR1 and CDR2 (germline): WSHSY, SAAADI. The CDR3 nucleotides read TGCGCCAGCAGTGCTCTAGCGGGGGGCCAAGGTACGCAGTATTTT. Its protein is CASSALAGGQGTQYF.

This clone showed up just once. V is TRBV18 and J is TRBJ1-1; D is unresolved. The germline CDR1 and CDR2 sequences are KGHSH and LQKENI. V gave up 3 bases and J gave up 2 bases, with 10 bases separating them. This CDR3 spans 14 amino acids. The chain's CDR3 is CASSPKSINTEAFF. CDR3 nucleotide sequence: TGTGCCAGCTCACCGAAAAGCATTAACACTGAAGCTTTCTTT.

This chain links TRBV20-1 with TRBJ1-2, with D perhaps TRBD1 (5 bases). Germline V gene sequence: CDR1 DFQATT, CDR2 SNEGSKA (reference sequence). The V gene lost 1 base and the J gene lost 12 bases, with 12 bases spanning the gap. The CDR3 is 11 amino acids. The CDR3 loop reads CSARGNGGDTF. CDR3 bases: TGCAGTGCTAGAGGAAATGGAGGGGACACCTTC.

Points on this clone: Other DNA sequences within the sample encode an identical CDR3. The V gene is TRBV7-9, the J gene TRBJ1-2, with 7 bases fitting TRBD1. V shed 2 bases and J 2 bases; nucleotides not matched to a gene: 2. CDR1 is SEHNR and CDR2 is FQNEAQ in the germline V gene (reference sequence). The CDR3 extends over 14 amino acids. The CDR3 bases are TGTGCCAGCAGCTTATCACAGGGGAACTATGGCTACACCTTC. Translation gives CASSLSQGNYGYTF. Based on the CDR3 plus reference TRBV7-9 and TRBJ1-2, the full variable domain is DTGVSQNPRHKITKRGQNVTFRCDPISEHNRLYWYRQTLGQGPEFLTYFQNEAQLEKSRLLSDRFSAERPKGSFSTLEIQRTEQGDSAMYLCASSLSQGNYGYTFGSGTRLTVV.

This sequence joins TRBV6-6 and TRBJ1-1; D remains unclear. With 6 bases removed from V and 2 bases from J, the gap between germline ends came to 7 bases. Germline CDR1 is MNHNY and CDR2 is SVGAGI (reference sequence). The CDR3 extends over 12 amino acids. CDR3 DNA: TGTGCCAGCAGCCGACAAAACACTGAAGCTTTCTTT. Its translation: CASSRQNTEAFF.

The J gene is TRBJ1-6, the V gene TRBV7-2; D is undetermined. The CDR3 length is 12 residues. Per germline, CDR1 SGHTA and CDR2 FQGNSA. Trimming shortened V by 3 bases and J by 8 bases, and 5 bases separated the two germline ends. The CDR3 is CASSFQYSPLHF. The CDR3 DNA reads TGTGCCAGCAGCTTCCAGTATTCACCCCTCCACTTT. The full variable domain, its missing parts supplied by reference TRBV7-2 and TRBJ1-6, is GAGVSQSPSNKVTEKGKDVELRCDPISGHTALYWYRQSLGQGLEFLIYFQGNSAPDKSGLPSDRFSAERTGGSVSTLTIQRTQQEDSAVYLCASSFQYSPLHFGNGTRLTVT.

The chain couples TRBV7-9 to TRBJ2-7, with 9 bases aligning to TRBD1. CDR1 and CDR2 from the germline V gene are SEHNR and FQNEAQ (reference sequence). The junction had 7 bases not matched to a gene; V was cut back by 4 bases and J by 0 bases. The CDR3 loop spans 16 amino acids. The CDR3 DNA reads as TGTGCCAGCAGCTCCTCCCGGACAGGGGACTCCTACGAGCAGTACTTC. This encodes CASSSSRTGDSYEQYF.